The 9 T cell receptor beta chains below were found in one sample sequenced in a study of type 1 regulatory T cells. MiXCR was run by TCRdb on the reads, yielding one entry per CDR3 protein. The sample yields about 42,000 distinct CDR3 sequences, more than 9% seen once. Their antigens are not known. The specimen was cultured non-Tr1 T cells, either the whole culture or a sorted T cell fraction (not recorded which). These receptors were collected from a human donor in good health.

This clonotype was seen ten or more times. The chain joins TRBV7-9 to TRBJ2-1; 7 bases fit TRBD1. The CDR3 is 15 residues long. V shed 5 bases and J 7 bases; nucleotides not matched to a gene: 11. Germline V CDR1 and CDR2: SEHNR, FQNEAQ (reference sequence). The CDR3 loop is CASSLYGTDGNEQFF. Here the CDR3 DNA reads TGTGCCAGCAGCCTCTATGGGACAGACGGTAATGAGCAGTTCTTC.

To note about this clonotype: This may be a read error, as it is one base from a much larger clone. The chain couples TRBV12-3 or TRBV12-4 to TRBJ1-4, with D perhaps matching TRBD1 (6 bases). CDR3 length equals 14 residues. This CDR3 reads CVSSRQAVREKLFF. In DNA, the CDR3 is TGTGTCAGCAGTAGACAGGCTGTGCGCGAAAAACTGTTTTTT.

In this sample, this clonotype turned up many times. J is TRBJ2-3 and V is TRBV15, with D unresolved. The V end was cut by 0 bases, the J end by 4 bases, with 11 bases between. Germline values: CDR1 LNHNV, CDR2 YYDKDF (reference sequence). The CDR3 is made up of 15 amino acids. This CDR3 is CATSREDPRADTQYF. CDR3 DNA: TGTGCCACCAGCAGAGAGGACCCTCGGGCAGATACGCAGTATTTT.

This clonotype has only a few counts. The chain recombines TRBV7-9 with TRBJ2-2; TRBD1 might be the D (6 bases). Trimming pared 5 bases from V and 5 bases from J, leaving 12 bases between. Germline V gene sequence: CDR1 SEHNR, CDR2 FQNEAQ (reference sequence). The CDR3 spans 14 residues. CDR3 in amino acids: CASSLQGQTGELFF. The CDR3 nucleotides read TGTGCCAGCAGCCTTCAGGGGCAAACCGGGGAGCTGTTTTTT.

This chain joins TRBV6-1 and TRBJ1-5; TRBD1 is a possible D gene (6 bases). The CDR3 totals 14 residues. Germline lookup yields CDR1 MNHNS and CDR2 SASEGT. CDR3 protein: CARSGGGSNQPQHF. Here the CDR3 DNA reads TGTGCTAGATCGGGGGGCGGGAGCAATCAGCCCCAGCATTTT.

This clonotype was picked up a small number of times. The CDR3 spells CASSPTGLANSGELFF. The CDR3 DNA sequence: TGTGCCAGCAGCCCAACAGGACTAGCGAATTCCGGGGAGCTGTTTTTT. The chain uses TRBV7-2 and TRBJ2-2, with 9 bases aligning to TRBD2. J lost 6 bases, V lost 5 bases, and 10 bases had no gene match. CDR3 length: 16 residues. Germline V gives CDR1 SGHTA, CDR2 FQGNSA.

This clonotype was recorded at least ten times. The V and J genes are TRBV19 and TRBJ1-5; TRBD1 agrees at 7 bases. V shed 6 bases, J shed 9 bases, and the junction held 11 bases outside the gene matches. This CDR3 has 14 residues. Germline V CDR1 and CDR2: LNHDA, SQIVND (reference sequence). The CDR3 nucleotides are TGTGCCAGTAGCCGCGGGACAGCCGCCGGGCCCCAGCATTTT. This gives the protein CASSRGTAAGPQHF.

The V call is TRBV30, the J call TRBJ2-3, with D possibly TRBD2 on 6 matching bases. Looked up from germline, CDR1 is GTSNPN and CDR2 is SVGIG (reference sequence). V lost 0 bases and J 5 bases, leaving 15 bases between the germline ends. The CDR3 covers 15 residues. This CDR3 reads CAWSVLSGVGDTQYF. CDR3 nucleotide sequence: TGTGCCTGGAGTGTATTGTCGGGAGTGGGAGATACGCAGTATTTT.

This clonotype was counted ten times or more. The chain combines TRBV5-6 with TRBJ2-2; TRBD2 agrees at 14 bases. The germline V gene has CDR1 SGHDT and CDR2 YYEEEE. This CDR3 is built from 16 residues. Losses at the gene ends were 1 base for V and 6 bases for J; bases not matched to a gene: 2. The CDR3, as DNA: TGTGCCAGCAGCTTGCCGGGACTAGCGGGAGCCGGGGAGCTGTTTTTT. Translated: CASSLPGLAGAGELFF.